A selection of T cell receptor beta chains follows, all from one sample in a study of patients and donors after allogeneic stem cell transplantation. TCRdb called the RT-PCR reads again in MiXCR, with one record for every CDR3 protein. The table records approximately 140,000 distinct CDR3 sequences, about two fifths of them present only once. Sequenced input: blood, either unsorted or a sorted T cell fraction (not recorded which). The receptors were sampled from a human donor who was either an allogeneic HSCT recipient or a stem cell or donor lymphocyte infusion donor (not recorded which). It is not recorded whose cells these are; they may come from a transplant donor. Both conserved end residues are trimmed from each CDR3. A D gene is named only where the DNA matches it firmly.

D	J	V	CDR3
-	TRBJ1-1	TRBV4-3	ASSQKWNKRGNTEAF
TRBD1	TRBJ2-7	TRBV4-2	ASSQDGTGGTYEQY
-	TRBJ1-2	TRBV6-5	ATLGGGNYGYT
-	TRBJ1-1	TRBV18	ASSPQVMNTEAF
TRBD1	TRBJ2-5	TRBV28	ASSLAGGETQY
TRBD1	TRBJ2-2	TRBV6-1	ASSENWTGNTGELF
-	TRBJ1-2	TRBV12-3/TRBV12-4	ASSFGAQPLGYT
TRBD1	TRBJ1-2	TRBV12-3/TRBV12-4	ASEAGGNYGYT
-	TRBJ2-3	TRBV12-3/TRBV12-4	ASSPFRGRITDTQY
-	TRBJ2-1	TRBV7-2	ASSFPGHSSYNEQF
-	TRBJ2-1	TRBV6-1	ASSEATYNEQF
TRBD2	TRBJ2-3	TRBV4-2	ASSHLDGTSATDTQY
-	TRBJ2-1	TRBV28	ASGCGADYNEQF
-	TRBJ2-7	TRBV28	ASSLSGPRGREQY